This is a list of T cell receptor beta chains from one sample in a study of T cell responses to AZD1222 COVID-19 vaccine. TCRdb keeps only in-frame clones here, not all; method: immunoSEQ multiplex PCR. The sample carries roughly 190,000 clones, approximately 93% recorded once. Sequences were derived from peripheral blood, sampled on day 0 of AZD1222 vaccination. All receptors come from an adult in good health. The CDR3 runs from the conserved cysteine through the conserved F or W. The D gene is left open where the match is weak.

D | J | V | length | CDR3 | DNA
NA | TRBJ1-3 | TRBV28 | 16 | CASSLMVRATGNTIYF | TGTGCCAGCAGTTTAATGGTGAGGGCAACTGGAAACACCATATATTTT
NA | TRBJ1-5 | TRBV7-9 | 13 | CASSGTSNQPQHF | TGTGCCAGCAGCGGAACGAGCAATCAGCCCCAGCATTTT
NA | TRBJ1-1 | TRBV5-1 | 14 | CASSLDWENTEAFF | TGCGCCAGCAGCTTGGATTGGGAGAACACTGAAGCTTTCTTT
NA | TRBJ1-3 | TRBV18 | 14 | CASSPGSQGNTIYF | TGTGCCAGCTCACCCGGTTCGCAGGGTAACACCATATATTTT
TRBD1 | TRBJ1-1 | TRBV5-1 | 15 | CASSWGTGANTEAFF | TGCGCCAGCAGCTGGGGGACAGGGGCGAACACTGAAGCTTTCTTT
TRBD1 | TRBJ1-4 | TRBV3-1/TRBV3-2 | 14 | CASNSGTANEKLFF | TGTGCCAGCAACTCCGGGACAGCAAATGAAAAACTGTTTTTT
NA | TRBJ1-1 | TRBV12-5 | 13 | CASRGSSNTEAFF | TGTGCTAGTAGGGGATCATCGAACACTGAAGCTTTCTTT
TRBD2 | TRBJ2-1 | TRBV7-8 | 13 | CASSLRREDEQFF | TGTGCCAGCAGCTTACGGCGGGAGGACGAGCAGTTCTTC
NA | TRBJ1-2 | TRBV11-2 | 15 | CASSARTSQGYGYTF | TGTGCCAGCAGCGCGAGGACTTCCCAGGGCTATGGCTACACCTTC
TRBD1 | TRBJ1-2 | TRBV14 | 13 | CASSGQVEQGYTF | TGTGCCAGCAGCGGACAGGTGGAGCAGGGCTACACCTTC
TRBD2 | TRBJ2-1 | TRBV6-2/TRBV6-3 | 19 | CASSTRTSASPLYYNEQFF | TGTGCCAGCAGTACCCGGACTAGCGCGAGCCCCCTTTACTACAATGAGCAGTTCTTC
NA | TRBJ1-5 | TRBV2 | 15 | CASSEERFSNQPQHF | TGTGCCAGCAGTGAAGAGAGGTTTAGCAATCAGCCCCAGCATTTT
NA | TRBJ1-1 | TRBV11-2 | 13 | CASGRGWNTEAFF | TGTGCCAGCGGTAGGGGTTGGAACACTGAAGCTTTCTTT
NA | TRBJ1-5 | TRBV10-2 | 15 | CASSERSQSNQPQHF | TGCGCCAGCAGTGAGCGGTCGCAAAGCAATCAGCCCCAGCATTTT